This paragraph reports one T cell receptor beta chain. Its target is not known. This entry belongs to a study of identical twins. Study findings and constraints: It was possible that invariant MAIT and iNKT cells partly confounded the zero-insertion analyses. Conclusions were based on cross-sectional statistical analysis, without following the same donors.

MiXCR, applied by TCRdb to the 5' RACE reads, yields one record per CDR3 protein. This repertoire shows 750,000 to 950,000 distinct CDR3 sequences, roughly an eighth found once; its top ten account for under 2%. V shed 5 bases, J shed 5 bases, and the junction held 11 bases outside the gene matches. This CDR3 has 16 residues. This same sample was also part of a study on yellow fever vaccine responses in identical twins.

The chain has TRBV12-3 or TRBV12-4 and TRBJ2-7, with 11 bases identical to TRBD1. Sequencing was performed on PBMCs. This sequence was found in a woman aged 18-29 years in good health. For the CDR3, the DNA is TGTGCCAGCAGTCTCCGGACAGGGGGCGCAAGGAACGAGCAGTACTTC. Translated, it gives CASSLRTGGARNEQYF.